The 13 T cell receptor beta chains reported below all come from one sample, sequenced in a study of OX40 agonist ivuxolimab in advanced cancers. Here immunoSEQ multiplex PCR was the method, and the copy in TCRdb shows in-frame clones only, minus some. This table has 100,000 to 150,000 clones, over 75% appearing once. Material: CD4+ or CD8+ T cells sorted from blood, obtained in a trial of the OX40 agonist ivuxolimab. The receptors originated from an adult with an advanced solid tumor such as melanoma, head and neck, liver or kidney cancer.

The rearrangement joins TRBV12-5 to TRBJ1-1; no clear D gene. Germline assignment: CDR1 LGHNT and CDR2 FRNRAP. This CDR3 has 13 residues. Deletions cut 2 bases from V and 3 bases from J, with 7 bases between. The CDR3 sequence: CASGLREDTEAFF. CDR3 bases: TGTGCTAGTGGTTTGAGGGAGGACACTGAAGCTTTCTTT.

The chain has TRBV5-1 and TRBJ1-1, with no clear D. The CDR3 is 13 amino acids. The ends were cut back, 1 base at V and 2 bases at J, with 6 bases in the middle. Germline-derived CDR1 and CDR2 are SGHRS and YFSETQ. CDR3 protein: CASSLLSNTEAFF. Written as DNA, the CDR3 is TGCGCCAGCAGCTTGCTAAGTAACACTGAAGCTTTCTTT.

The chain has TRBV6-1 and TRBJ1-1; D call uncertain. CDR3 size: 14 residues. The germline gives CDR1 MNHNS, CDR2 SASEGT. The V end lost 0 bases, the J end lost 1 base, and 6 bases lay between the germline ends. The CDR3: CASSEARRNTEAFF. CDR3 in DNA: TGTGCCAGCAGTGAAGCGCGCAGGAACACTGAAGCTTTCTTT.

V usage is TRBV27 and J usage is TRBJ1-4; perhaps TRBD1 as D (6 bases). Trimming shortened V by 4 bases and J by 7 bases, and 16 bases separated the two germline ends. Germline V lookup: CDR1 MNHEY, CDR2 SMNVEV (reference sequence). The CDR3 is 15 residues long. In DNA form, the CDR3 reads TGTGCCAGCAGTTCCTCGGAAGGGGGGACTGAAAAACTGTTTTTT. This encodes CASSSSEGGTEKLFF. The full variable domain, rest sourced from reference TRBV27 and TRBJ1-4, is EAQVTQNPRYLITVTGKKLTVTCSQNMNHEYMSWYRQDPGLGLRQIYYSMNVEVTDKGDVPEGYKVSRKEKRNFPLILESPSPNQTSLYFCASSSSEGGTEKLFFGSGTQLSVL.

The chain combines TRBV5-1 with TRBJ2-2; TRBD2 aligns across 7 bases. The ends lost 4 bases at V and 6 bases at J; junction bases unmatched: 12. CDR3 size: 16 residues. Germline V gives CDR1 SGHRS, CDR2 YFSETQ. The CDR3 spells CASSPEERGPPGELFF. The CDR3 nucleotides are TGCGCCAGCAGCCCTGAGGAGCGGGGCCCCCCCGGGGAGCTGTTTTTT.

The chain employs TRBV6-1 and TRBJ2-1; TRBD1 matches 8 bases. This CDR3 region has 16 residues. V was pared by 1 base and J by 5 bases, with 7 bases of the junction left unmatched. Germline V gene data show CDR1 as MNHNS and CDR2 as SASEGT. DNA for the CDR3: TGTGCCAGCAGTGAAGGTGTTGGACAGGGTCACAATGAGCAGTTCTTC. Translating it yields CASSEGVGQGHNEQFF.

The V and J genes are TRBV15 and TRBJ1-2, with D perhaps TRBD1 (5 bases). Trimming stripped 2 bases from V and 5 bases from J, with 24 bases between. The CDR3 extends over 18 amino acids. Germline V lookup: CDR1 LNHNV, CDR2 YYDKDF (reference sequence). CDR3 sequence (DNA): TGTGCCACCAGCAGATCTACCTTTGGTGGGGCCGCGGGGTATGGCTACACCTTC. Translating gives CATSRSTFGGAAGYGYTF.

CDR3 protein: CASSYAGTSGLDTQYF. The CDR3 DNA reads as TGTGCCAGCAGCTACGCCGGGACTAGCGGCTTGGATACGCAGTATTTT. The chain carries TRBV6-5 and TRBJ2-3, with 11 bases fitting TRBD2. Trimming cost V 6 bases and J 6 bases; bases outside gene matches: 11. Germline V gene sequence: CDR1 MNHEY, CDR2 SVGAGI. CDR3 length: 16 amino acids.

The rearrangement links TRBV7-9 to TRBJ1-4; 8 bases map to TRBD1. This CDR3 comprises 14 residues. Unmatched junction bases numbered 4, after V lost 2 bases and J lost 8 bases. Germline V lookup: CDR1 SEHNR, CDR2 FQNEAQ (reference sequence). The CDR3 is CASSLQQGGEKLFF. The CDR3, as DNA: TGTGCCAGCAGCTTACAACAGGGGGGCGAAAAACTGTTTTTT.

The chain couples TRBV18 to TRBJ2-1, with D hard to call. The CDR3 sequence is 15 residues long. The V gene's germline CDR1 is KGHSH and CDR2 LQKENI. V dropped 3 bases and J dropped 5 bases, with 14 bases sitting between them. The CDR3 bases are TGTGCCAGCTCACCGAGAGTCAGACGGGACAATGAGCAGTTCTTC. Its protein product is CASSPRVRRDNEQFF.

The chain recombines TRBV5-1 with TRBJ2-7, with 14 bases fitting TRBD2. The germline V gene encodes CDR1 SGHRS and CDR2 YFSETQ. With V trimmed by 5 bases and J by 5 bases, 12 bases remained unmatched. The length of the CDR3 is 17 residues. The CDR3 nucleotides are TGCGCCAGCAGTTTAGACAGCGGACTAGCGGGAGGCCACGAGCAGTACTTC. The encoded protein is CASSLDSGLAGGHEQYF.

The V and J genes are TRBV19 and TRBJ2-1; TRBD2 agrees at 7 bases. Germline V gene data show CDR1 as LNHDA and CDR2 as SQIVND (reference sequence). This CDR3 is 16 amino acids long. Germline trimming cut 1 base from V and 5 bases from J; bases unmatched to any gene: 8. CDR3 in amino acids: CASSIVAGVSHNEQFF. In DNA form, the CDR3 reads TGTGCCAGTAGTATAGTTGCGGGAGTAAGCCACAATGAGCAGTTCTTC.

The chain is built from TRBV5-1 and TRBJ1-2; D might be TRBD1 (5 bases). Germline CDR1 SGHRS, CDR2 YFSETQ. The germline V and J ends were trimmed by 0 bases and 5 bases, with 20 bases remaining between them. CDR3 length: 17 amino acids. The CDR3 DNA is TGCGCCAGCAGCTTGGGTCATCGGGGGTATGCGGGGTATGGCTACACCTTC. Residues: CASSLGHRGYAGYGYTF.